What follows are 21 T cell receptor beta chains derived from one specimen sequenced in a study of T cell responses to AZD1222 COVID-19 vaccine. Data came from immunoSEQ multiplex PCR; TCRdb stores just in-frame clones and leaves some out. This sample has about 150,000 clones, with about 92% found just once. The sequencing used peripheral blood, collected on day 0 of AZD1222 vaccination. Every receptor here comes from an adult in good health.

This chain joins TRBV11-2 and TRBJ2-7, with D perhaps TRBD1 (5 bases). The ends were cut back, 1 base at V and 1 base at J, with 11 bases in the middle. Germline V gene data show CDR1 as SGHAT and CDR2 as FQNNGV. The CDR3 spans 15 residues. The CDR3 sequence is CASSLGAGSSYEQYF. The CDR3 DNA sequence: TGTGCCAGCAGCTTAGGGGCAGGGTCTTCCTACGAGCAGTACTTC.

The chain recombines TRBV10-3 with TRBJ1-2; D ambiguous. CDR1 ENHRY and CDR2 SYGVKD come from the germline V gene. Trimming took 1 base from V and 5 from J, leaving 11 bases between them. This CDR3 has 14 residues. CDR3 nucleotides: TGTGCCATCAGTGAGTGGGAGGCCCGTTATGGCTACACCTTC. Its protein product is CAISEWEARYGYTF.

The chain is built from TRBV7-9 and TRBJ2-1; D gene ambiguous. Germline CDR1 SEHNR, CDR2 FQNEAQ (reference sequence). V was cut by 5 bases and J by 7 bases, with 6 bases left in between. This CDR3 comprises 11 residues. The CDR3 region has the DNA TGTGCCAGCAGCGTTATGAATGAGCAGTTCTTC. Its translation: CASSVMNEQFF.

The chain has TRBV2 and TRBJ2-2; 7 bases are a match to TRBD1. V gave up 6 bases and J gave up 1 base; unmatched junction bases: 5. Germline CDR1 and CDR2: SNHLY and FYNNEI. The CDR3 length is 15 residues. DNA for the CDR3: TGTGCCAGCAGAAAAGACAGGGTGAACACCGGGGAGCTGTTTTTT. This encodes CASRKDRVNTGELFF.

This rearrangement joins TRBV7-9 to TRBJ1-1; the D is unclear. Trimming took 5 bases from V and 5 from J, leaving 15 bases between them. Germline CDR1 is SEHNR and CDR2 is FQNEAQ (reference sequence). The CDR3 extends over 14 amino acids. The CDR3 DNA sequence: TGTGCCAGCAGCCCTAGAGAACAATCAACTGAAGCTTTCTTT. It is translated as CASSPREQSTEAFF.

The chain has TRBV6-5 and TRBJ2-2, with 11 bases lining up with TRBD2. CDR3 size: 13 residues. V dropped 6 bases and J dropped 6; count of bases not matched to a gene: 0. CDR1 and CDR2 from the germline V gene are MNHEY and SVGAGI. In DNA, the CDR3 is TGTGCCAGCAGACTAGCGGGGGCCGGGGAGCTGTTTTTT. Translated: CASRLAGAGELFF.

The V call is TRBV5-6, the J call TRBJ2-4; possible D gene TRBD2, 6 bases. V lost 0 bases and J 1 base, leaving 11 bases between the germline ends. The germline gives CDR1 SGHDT, CDR2 YYEEEE. This CDR3 contains 16 residues. The CDR3 region is CASSLVGAGAKNIQYF. Written as DNA, the CDR3 is TGTGCCAGCAGCTTGGTCGGGGCGGGGGCCAAAAACATTCAGTACTTC.

This sequence joins TRBV29-1 and TRBJ1-2; TRBD1 matches at 8 bases. The germline V gene has CDR1 SQVTM and CDR2 ANQGSEA. V lost 4 bases and J lost 6; bases outside the gene matches: 4. This CDR3 region has 12 residues. Here the CDR3 DNA reads TGCAGCGTTGGGGGACAGGATCATGGCTACACCTTC. It yields the protein CSVGGQDHGYTF.

The chain is built from TRBV6-2 or TRBV6-3 and TRBJ2-5; 9 nucleotides match TRBD1. The trim removed 6 bases at V and 5 bases at J, leaving 7 bases unmatched. Germline loops: CDR1 MNHEY, CDR2 SVGEGT. This CDR3 has 14 residues. The CDR3 protein is CASSPNRGRETQYF. The CDR3 nucleotides read TGTGCCAGCAGCCCTAACAGGGGGCGGGAGACCCAGTACTTC.

For the CDR3, the DNA is TGTGCCTGGAGTGTCCGGGGGGGGAGCTCCTACAATGAGCAGTTCTTC. It codes for CAWSVRGGSSYNEQFF. This rearrangement joins TRBV30 to TRBJ2-1; 8 positions agree with TRBD2. The CDR3 runs 16 residues. Germline CDR1 GTSNPN, CDR2 SVGIG (reference sequence). V lost 0 bases, J lost 0 bases, and 4 bases stayed unmatched.

This chain connects TRBV20-1 to TRBJ1-5, with D maybe TRBD1 (5 bases). Trimming pared 6 bases from V and 0 bases from J, leaving 15 bases between. CDR1 is DFQATT and CDR2 is SNEGSKA in the germline V gene (reference sequence). CDR3 length equals 15 residues. For the CDR3, the DNA is TGCAGTGCCAGTAGACAGCTCTATAGCAATCAGCCCCAGCATTTT. This sequence encodes CSASRQLYSNQPQHF.

CDR3 coding DNA: TGTGCCAGCAGACCTGAGGATCTAGCGTTACGAACCTACGAGCAGTACTTC. Amino acid sequence: CASRPEDLALRTYEQYF. This rearrangement joins TRBV27 to TRBJ2-7; D is perhaps TRBD2 (6 bases). The CDR3 sequence is 17 residues long. CDR1 is MNHEY and CDR2 is SMNVEV in the germline V gene (reference sequence). The ends were cut back, 6 bases at V and 2 bases at J, with 23 bases in the middle.

J is TRBJ2-2 and V is TRBV12-1; TRBD1, as called in the table, went unchecked against the DNA. TRBV12-1 has pseudogene status. The CDR3 consists of 16 residues. The CDR3 region has the DNA TGTGCCAGCAGCAGACGGGACAGCTTAAACACCGGGGAGCTGTTTTTT. Its protein is CASSRRDSLNTGELFF.

This chain links TRBV9 with TRBJ2-1; D gene unclear. Deletions cut 1 base from V and 0 bases from J, with 8 bases between. The CDR3 sequence is 15 residues long. Germline values: CDR1 SGDLS, CDR2 YYNGEE. The CDR3 here is CASSVRASSYNEQFF. The CDR3, as DNA: TGTGCCAGCAGCGTAAGAGCTAGCTCCTACAATGAGCAGTTCTTC.

V gene TRBV6-5 combines with J gene TRBJ2-7; a possible D gene is TRBD1 (7 bases). V was pared by 4 bases and J by 3 bases, with 13 bases between. CDR3 length equals 14 residues. The germline CDR1 and CDR2 sequences are MNHEY and SVGAGI. The CDR3 nucleotides are TGTGCCAGCAGTTTCAGGGGGGAGTTCTACGAGCAGTACTTC. This codes for CASSFRGEFYEQYF.

This clone was seen once. The chain couples TRBV5-1 to TRBJ1-1; a weak D match, TRBD1 (5 bases). The CDR3 has 16 amino acids. From germline, CDR1 is SGHRS and CDR2 YFSETQ. V was cut by 0 bases and J by 3 bases, with 15 bases left in between. CDR3 loop: CASSLVPGEGDTEAFF. The CDR3 DNA reads as TGCGCCAGCAGCTTGGTCCCGGGGGAAGGGGACACTGAAGCTTTCTTT.

In this sample, this clone turned up a few times. The chain couples TRBV2 to TRBJ1-5; a possible D gene is TRBD1 (5 bases). CDR3 size: 13 residues. Germline assignment: CDR1 SNHLY and CDR2 FYNNEI. The ends were cut back, 3 bases at V and 9 bases at J, with 12 bases in the middle. As DNA, the CDR3 is TGTGCCAGCAGTGAGGGGCAGGCTGGGCCCCAGCATTTT. The encoded protein is CASSEGQAGPQHF.

The gene calls are TRBV7-9 and TRBJ1-1; D is possibly TRBD1 (5 bases). This CDR3 region has 14 residues. Per germline, CDR1 SEHNR and CDR2 FQNEAQ (reference sequence). The germline V and J ends were trimmed by 3 bases and 4 bases, with 12 bases remaining between them. CDR3 sequence (DNA): TGTGCCAGCAGCTTCCGGGGGGAAGGCACTGAAGCTTTCTTT. Translated, it gives CASSFRGEGTEAFF.

In this sample, this clone turned up a few times. This rearrangement joins TRBV12-3 or TRBV12-4 to TRBJ1-1; no firm D call. The length of the CDR3 is 13 residues. V was pared by 1 base and J by 11 bases, with 14 bases between. The CDR3 is CASSLGSAQRAFF. The CDR3 DNA reads as TGTGCCAGCAGTTTAGGGTCGGCTCAACGGGCTTTCTTT.

The rearrangement links TRBV5-1 to TRBJ1-4; no reliable D call. With 3 bases removed from V and 3 bases from J, the gap between germline ends came to 9 bases. The CDR3 runs to 14 residues. Germline assignment: CDR1 SGHRS and CDR2 YFSETQ. Written as DNA, the CDR3 is TGCGCCAGCAGCTCAAGCCCAGCTAATGAAAAACTGTTTTTT. Encoded protein: CASSSSPANEKLFF.

The rearrangement links TRBV18 to TRBJ2-1; 8 nucleotides agree with TRBD1. Per the germline V gene, CDR1 is KGHSH and CDR2 is LQKENI. This CDR3 region has 14 residues. V trimming: 1 base; J trimming: 4 bases; junction bases outside the gene matches: 0. CDR3 nucleotides: TGTGCCAGCTCACCACGGGACAGGTACAATGAGCAGTTCTTC. Translating gives CASSPRDRYNEQFF.